This T cell receptor beta chain was sequenced for a study of cytomegalovirus exposure and HLA in healthy donors. Study background: HLA-typed donors contributed around 85 million unique TCRs, which were held in an early data release. General study findings and limits: Being productive about 90% or about 30% of the time was typical of most TCR beta V segments in an earlier analysis. A list of 150 or so TCR beta chains associated with cytomegalovirus was given.

Notes on this clone: Its antigen remains unidentified.

PCR amplification relied on 60 Vbeta primers (plus 13 Jbeta primers). This table comes from immunoSEQ multiplex PCR, and its TCRdb copy is limited to in-frame clones, with some not included. The data show about 120,000 clones, 70% to 80% seen once. The germline V and J ends were trimmed by 0 bases and 1 base, with 7 bases remaining between them. The CDR3 length is 14 residues. The germline CDR1 and CDR2 sequences are SGHNT and YYREEE (reference sequence). The sequencing input was PBMCs. The receptor comes from a woman aged 40-49 years in good health and CMV-seropositive. The rearrangement links TRBV5-4 to TRBJ1-1, with a weak D call TRBD1 (5 bases). The chain's CDR3 is CASSLDRWNTEAFF. CDR3 nucleotides: TGTGCCAGCAGCTTGGACAGGTGGAACACTGAAGCTTTCTTT. The variable domain in full, with the rest retrieved from reference TRBV5-4 and TRBJ1-1, is ETGVTQSPTHLIKTRGQQVTLRCSSQSGHNTVSWYQQALGQGPQFIFQYYREEENGRGNFPPRFSGLQFPNYSSELNVNALELDDSALYLCASSLDRWNTEAFFGQGTRLTVV.